This is a list of T cell receptor beta chains from one sample in a study of cytomegalovirus exposure and HLA in healthy donors. Data came from immunoSEQ multiplex PCR; TCRdb stores just in-frame clones and leaves some out. The sample has fewer than 120,000 clones; approximately 90% are singletons. Sequencing was done on a sample of PBMCs. Receptor source: a woman aged 25-40 years in good health and CMV-seropositive. Each CDR3 is given with its conserved first and last residue. D genes are given only for firm matches. Clone size appears in some rows only: once, few, many, or a class for an expanded clone.

>-|TRBV7-2|TRBJ1-2|-
CASSYIARGVYGYTF
TGTGCCAGCAGCTATATTGCTCGGGGAGTGTATGGCTACACCTTC
>TRBD2|TRBV7-3|TRBJ2-1|-
CASSTGLAGVNEQFF
TGTGCCAGCAGCACGGGACTAGCGGGAGTCAATGAGCAGTTCTTC
>TRBD2|TRBV6-5|TRBJ2-7|-
CASSSGLAGSYEQYF
TGTGCCAGCAGTTCAGGACTAGCGGGGAGCTACGAGCAGTACTTC
>-|TRBV2|TRBJ1-4|-
CASSSGDKGKLFF
TGTGCCAGCAGTTCTGGGGACAAGGGAAAACTGTTTTTT
>-|TRBV29-1|TRBJ1-1|-
CSATWSNTEAFF
TGCAGCGCTACGTGGAGCAACACTGAAGCTTTCTTT
>-|TRBV18|TRBJ2-7|-
CASSPQGAYEQYF
TGTGCCAGCTCACCACAGGGAGCCTACGAGCAGTACTTC
>-|TRBV7-2|TRBJ1-5|-
CASSLRAGQPQHF
TGTGCCAGCAGCTTAAGGGCGGGCCAGCCCCAGCATTTT
>-|TRBV14|TRBJ2-5|once
CASSLVPQETQYF
TGTGCCAGCAGCCTAGTACCCCAAGAGACCCAGTACTTC
>TRBD1|TRBV9|TRBJ2-1|-
CASSASGGFIHEQFF
TGTGCCAGCAGCGCCTCAGGGGGCTTTATCCATGAGCAGTTCTTC
>-|TRBV29-1|TRBJ1-1|-
CSVEEGGVEAFF
TGCAGCGTTGAGGAGGGAGGGGTTGAAGCTTTCTTT
>-|TRBV25-1|TRBJ1-4|-
CASSSVGGPNEKLFF
TGTGCCAGTTCGTCGGTAGGGGGTCCTAATGAAAAACTGTTTTTT
>-|TRBV5-4|TRBJ1-1|-
CASSLGGRTEAFF
TGTGCCAGCAGCTTGGGGGGGAGGACTGAAGCTTTCTTT
>-|TRBV7-9|TRBJ2-5|-
CASSLPTDWATQYF
TGTGCCAGCAGCTTACCCACGGACTGGGCAACCCAGTACTTC
>TRBD1|TRBV7-3|TRBJ2-7|-
CASSVTGGSEQYF
TGTGCCAGCAGCGTGACAGGGGGGAGCGAGCAGTACTTC
>-|TRBV2|TRBJ1-6|-
CASSVDNSPLHF
TGTGCCAGCAGCGTCGATAATTCACCCCTCCACTTT
>TRBD2|TRBV4-1|TRBJ2-7|-
CASSQNFPSGDHEQYF
TGCGCCAGCAGCCAAAACTTTCCTAGCGGGGATCACGAGCAGTACTTC
>TRBD1|TRBV4-3|TRBJ1-4|-
CASSSGTGEVRKLFF
TGCGCCAGCAGCTCCGGGACAGGGGAAGTAAGAAAACTGTTTTTT
>-|TRBV30|TRBJ1-4|-
CAWSVQIRFGSLRGEKLFF
TGTGCCTGGAGTGTACAGATAAGGTTTGGGTCACTAAGAGGGGAAAAACTGTTTTTT